Sequencing of this T cell receptor beta chain was carried out in a study of blood T cell repertoires in COVID-19. Looking at the study overall: The origin of the acute and convalescent COVID-19 samples was the United States, Italy and Spain. PBMCs, B-cell-depleted T cells, or T cells provided the cDNA or gDNA that made up the material.

How the authors handled the data: From reference gene primer amplification, estimates of nucleated cell counts were derived. Clones were sequenced by immunoSEQ multiplex PCR, and TCRdb holds only the in-frame ones, with some missing. The V and J calls and clone size were taken over from that table, and D and trimming were inferred from the DNA. The sample has some 120,000 clones, 77% seen once; the top ten hold more than 15%. The trim removed 4 bases at V and 3 bases at J, leaving 9 bases unmatched. Germline CDR1 SGDLS, CDR2 YYNGEE. The CDR3 extends over 15 amino acids. The TCR comes from an elderly man with acute or convalescent COVID-19. Sequenced input: peripheral blood. The rearrangement links TRBV9 to TRBJ1-2; 7 nucleotides agree with TRBD1. The CDR3 nucleotides read TGTGCCAGCAGCCGGGGACAGACCGCGCACTATGGCTACACCTTC. This encodes CASSRGQTAHYGYTF.